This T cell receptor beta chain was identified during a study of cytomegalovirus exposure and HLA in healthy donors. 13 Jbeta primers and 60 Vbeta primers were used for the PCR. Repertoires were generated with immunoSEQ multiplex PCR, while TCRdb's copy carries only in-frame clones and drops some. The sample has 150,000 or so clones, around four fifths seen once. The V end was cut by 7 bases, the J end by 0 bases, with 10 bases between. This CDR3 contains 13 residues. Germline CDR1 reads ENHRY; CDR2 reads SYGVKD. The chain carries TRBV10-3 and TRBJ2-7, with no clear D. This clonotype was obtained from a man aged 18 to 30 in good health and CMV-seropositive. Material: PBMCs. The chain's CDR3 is CAITQAPSYEQYF. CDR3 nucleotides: TGTGCCATCACCCAGGCCCCCTCCTACGAGCAGTACTTC.